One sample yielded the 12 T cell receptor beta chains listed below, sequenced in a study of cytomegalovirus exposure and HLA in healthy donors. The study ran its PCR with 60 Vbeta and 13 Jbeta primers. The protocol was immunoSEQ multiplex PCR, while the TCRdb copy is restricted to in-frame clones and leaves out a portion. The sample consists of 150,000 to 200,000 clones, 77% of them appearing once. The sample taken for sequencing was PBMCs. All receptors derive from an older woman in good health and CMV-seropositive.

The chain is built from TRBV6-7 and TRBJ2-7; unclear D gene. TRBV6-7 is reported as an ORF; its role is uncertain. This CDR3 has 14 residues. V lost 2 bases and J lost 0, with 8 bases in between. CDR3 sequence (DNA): TGTGCCAGCAGTTACGCGGAGAGCTCCTACGAGCAGTACTTC. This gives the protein CASSYAESSYEQYF.

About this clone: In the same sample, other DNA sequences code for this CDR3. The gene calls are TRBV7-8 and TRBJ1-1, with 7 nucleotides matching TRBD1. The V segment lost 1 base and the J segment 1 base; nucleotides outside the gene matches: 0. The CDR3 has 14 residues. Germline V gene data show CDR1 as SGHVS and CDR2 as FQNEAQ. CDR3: CASSLGTGNTEAFF. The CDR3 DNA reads TGTGCCAGCAGCTTAGGGACAGGGAACACTGAAGCTTTCTTT.

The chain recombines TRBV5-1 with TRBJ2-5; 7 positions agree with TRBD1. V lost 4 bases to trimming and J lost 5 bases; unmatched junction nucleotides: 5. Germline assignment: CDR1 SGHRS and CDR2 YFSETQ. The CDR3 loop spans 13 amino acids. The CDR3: CASSQQGQETQYF. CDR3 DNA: TGCGCCAGCAGCCAACAGGGGCAGGAGACCCAGTACTTC.

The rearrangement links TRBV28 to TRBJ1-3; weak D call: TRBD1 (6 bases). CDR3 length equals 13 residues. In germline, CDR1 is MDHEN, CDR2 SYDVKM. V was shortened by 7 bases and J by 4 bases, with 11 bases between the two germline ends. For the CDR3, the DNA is TGTGCCAGCAAGAACAGGGAGGGAAACACCATATATTTT. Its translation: CASKNREGNTIYF.

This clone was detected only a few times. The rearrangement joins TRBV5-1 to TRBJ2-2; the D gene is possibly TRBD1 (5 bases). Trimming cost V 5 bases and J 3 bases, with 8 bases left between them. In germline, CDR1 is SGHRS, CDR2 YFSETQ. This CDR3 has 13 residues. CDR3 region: CASRRRDTGELFF. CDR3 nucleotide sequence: TGCGCCAGCAGACGCAGGGACACCGGGGAGCTGTTTTTT. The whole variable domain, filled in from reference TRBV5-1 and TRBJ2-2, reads KAGVTQTPRYLIKTRGQQVTLSCSPISGHRSVSWYQQTPGQGLQFLFEYFSETQRNKGNFPGRFSGRQFSNSRSEMNVSTLELGDSALYLCASRRRDTGELFFGEGSRLTVL.

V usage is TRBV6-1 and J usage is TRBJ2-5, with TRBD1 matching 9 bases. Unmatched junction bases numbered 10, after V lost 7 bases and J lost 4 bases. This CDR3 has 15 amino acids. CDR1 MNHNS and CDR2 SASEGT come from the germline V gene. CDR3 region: CASTRNRGRGETQYF. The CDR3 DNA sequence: TGTGCCAGCACCCGAAACAGGGGGCGTGGAGAGACCCAGTACTTC.

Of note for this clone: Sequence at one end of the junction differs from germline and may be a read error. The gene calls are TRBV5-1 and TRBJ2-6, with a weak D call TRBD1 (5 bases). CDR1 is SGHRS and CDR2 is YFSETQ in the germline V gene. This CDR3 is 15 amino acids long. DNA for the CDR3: TGCGCCAGCCATACAGGTCTCTCTGGGACCAACGTCCTGACTTTC. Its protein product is CASHTGLSGTNVLTF.

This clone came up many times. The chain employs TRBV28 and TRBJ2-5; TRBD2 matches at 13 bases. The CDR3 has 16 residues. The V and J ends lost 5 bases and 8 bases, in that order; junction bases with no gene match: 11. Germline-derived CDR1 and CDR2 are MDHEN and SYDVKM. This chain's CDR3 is CASSPTSGRLFRTQYF. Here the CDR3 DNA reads TGTGCCAGCAGTCCGACTAGCGGGAGGCTATTTCGAACCCAGTACTTC.

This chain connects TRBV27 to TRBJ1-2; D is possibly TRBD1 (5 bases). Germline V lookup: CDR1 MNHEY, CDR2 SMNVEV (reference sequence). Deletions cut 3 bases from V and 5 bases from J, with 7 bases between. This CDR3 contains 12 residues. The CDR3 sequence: CASSFSGYGYTF. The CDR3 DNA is TGTGCCAGCAGTTTTTCAGGGTATGGCTACACCTTC.

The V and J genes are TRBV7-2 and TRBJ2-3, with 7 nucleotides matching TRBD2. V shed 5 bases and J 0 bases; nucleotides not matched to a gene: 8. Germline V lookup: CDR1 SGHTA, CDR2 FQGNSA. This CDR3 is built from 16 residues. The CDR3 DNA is TGTGCCAGCAGCGAATTCCTAGCGGAAAGCACAGATACGCAGTATTTT. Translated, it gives CASSEFLAESTDTQYF.

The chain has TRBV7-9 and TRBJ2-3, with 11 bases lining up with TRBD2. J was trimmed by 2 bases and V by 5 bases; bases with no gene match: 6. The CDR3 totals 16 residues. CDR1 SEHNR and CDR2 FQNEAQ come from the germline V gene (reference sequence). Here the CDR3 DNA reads TGTGCCAGCAGCAGTACTAGCGGGAGCTCCACAGATACGCAGTATTTT. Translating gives CASSSTSGSSTDTQYF.

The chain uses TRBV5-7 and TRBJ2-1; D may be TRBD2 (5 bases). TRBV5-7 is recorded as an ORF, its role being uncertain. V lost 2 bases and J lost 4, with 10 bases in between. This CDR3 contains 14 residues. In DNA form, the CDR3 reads TGTGCCAGCAGCTTCAGCGGTCCTTACAATGAGCAGTTCTTC. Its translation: CASSFSGPYNEQFF.